The 28 T cell receptor beta chains in this list originate from one sample, sequenced in a study of shared clonotypes between healthy human individuals. Repertoires were generated with immunoSEQ multiplex PCR, while TCRdb's copy carries only in-frame clones and drops some. The table has around 690,000 clones, 90% seen once. Sequencing input: memory CD8+ T cells from PBMCs. Subset in this sample: CD45RO+ cells pooled with CCR7-negative TemRA cells. Receptor source: a man younger than 35 in good health. Some clones in this sample may be carry-over from other donors' samples.

This chain joins TRBV7-9 and TRBJ2-3; D may be TRBD1 (6 bases). The CDR3 is 16 residues long. V was trimmed by 5 bases and J by 6 bases, leaving 21 bases between them. Looked up from germline, CDR1 is SEHNR and CDR2 is FQNEAQ (reference sequence). DNA for the CDR3: TGTGCCAGCAGCCCCCCTGTGGGGGCCGAAACCGATACGCAGTATTTT. Its protein is CASSPPVGAETDTQYF.

This clone was seen once. The chain carries TRBV6-1 and TRBJ2-7; 9 bases map to TRBD1. There are 12 residues in the CDR3. In germline, CDR1 is MNHNS, CDR2 SASEGT. The V and J ends lost 10 bases and 2 bases, in that order; junction bases with no gene match: 3. In nucleotides, the CDR3 is TGTGCCACCGGGGACAGGGCCTACGAGCAGTACTTC. This codes for CATGDRAYEQYF.

The chain carries TRBV14 and TRBJ2-7; 7 nucleotides match TRBD1. CDR1 is SGHDN, CDR2 FVKESK, per germline. With 5 bases clipped from V and 2 bases from J, the junction kept 3 bases outside the gene matches. This CDR3 region has 13 residues. This chain's CDR3 is CASSWGQPYEQYF. Here the CDR3 DNA reads TGTGCCAGCAGCTGGGGACAGCCCTACGAGCAGTACTTC.

This rearrangement joins TRBV9 to TRBJ2-1, with 7 bases fitting TRBD2. The V segment lost 3 bases and the J segment 3 bases; nucleotides outside the gene matches: 6. The germline V gene encodes CDR1 SGDLS and CDR2 YYNGEE. CDR3 length: 15 amino acids. In DNA form, the CDR3 reads TGTGCCAGCAGCGGCGGACTAGGAGACTACAATGAGCAGTTCTTC. This codes for CASSGGLGDYNEQFF. Full variable domain (rest looked up from reference TRBV9 and TRBJ2-1): DSGVTQTPKHLITATGQRVTLRCSPRSGDLSVYWYQQSLDQGLQFLIQYYNGEERAKGNILERFSAQQFPDLHSELNLSSLELGDSALYFCASSGGLGDYNEQFFGPGTRLTVL.

The chain combines TRBV6-5 with TRBJ2-7; 7 bases line up with TRBD2. Germline CDR1 and CDR2: MNHEY and SVGAGI. The CDR3 has 15 residues. J gave up 3 bases and V 5 bases, and 10 bases lay outside the gene matches. The CDR3 sequence is CASSGGDRALYEQYF. The CDR3 DNA reads TGTGCCAGCAGTGGGGGGGATCGGGCCCTCTACGAGCAGTACTTC.

This chain connects TRBV9 to TRBJ1-1, with D unclear. Trimming left V 0 bases short and J 11 bases short, with 17 bases between. This CDR3 contains 14 residues. Germline V CDR1 and CDR2: SGDLS, YYNGEE. This CDR3 reads CASSVALDTLGAFF. The CDR3 nucleotides are TGTGCCAGCAGCGTAGCCCTGGATACCCTTGGGGCTTTCTTT.

V gene TRBV25-1 combines with J gene TRBJ2-7; weak D call: TRBD2 (5 bases). This CDR3 has 15 amino acids. V gave up 6 bases and J gave up 3 bases, with 18 bases separating them. Per germline, CDR1 MGHDK and CDR2 SYGVNS. CDR3 in amino acids: CASRHHSAGLYEQYF. CDR3 bases: TGTGCCAGCAGACACCACAGCGCGGGCCTCTACGAGCAGTACTTC.

This chain joins TRBV25-1 and TRBJ2-3; TRBD2 matches 16 bases. CDR3 length: 16 residues. V was pared by 8 bases and J by 11 bases, with 13 bases of the junction left unmatched. The germline CDR1 and CDR2 sequences are MGHDK and SYGVNS. The CDR3 sequence: CASGAGTSGRAGRQYF. CDR3 nucleotide sequence: TGTGCCAGCGGCGCCGGGACTAGCGGGAGGGCGGGGAGGCAGTATTTT.

This chain connects TRBV5-1 to TRBJ2-7, with 7 bases lining up with TRBD1. The germline V gene has CDR1 SGHRS and CDR2 YFSETQ. The CDR3 is made up of 16 amino acids. J gave up 1 base and V 4 bases, and 11 bases lay outside the gene matches. Here the CDR3 reads CASSGHGEGASYEQYF. The CDR3 DNA reads as TGCGCCAGCAGCGGCCATGGCGAGGGGGCATCCTACGAGCAGTACTTC.

This clone was counted a single time. The J gene is TRBJ2-1, the V gene TRBV6-5; 9 bases fit TRBD2. Germline V gene lookup returns CDR1 MNHEY and CDR2 SVGAGI. The V segment lost 5 bases and the J segment 6 bases; nucleotides outside the gene matches: 5. CDR3 size: 14 residues. CDR3 sequence: CASSPSGNSNEQFF. The CDR3 DNA is TGTGCCAGCAGTCCTAGCGGGAACAGCAATGAGCAGTTCTTC.

This clone turned up a few times. The J gene is TRBJ1-2, the V gene TRBV30, with unresolved D. The V end lost 6 bases, the J end lost 4 bases, and 6 bases lay between the germline ends. Germline values: CDR1 GTSNPN, CDR2 SVGIG (reference sequence). The CDR3 length is 10 residues. Written as DNA, the CDR3 is TGTGCCTGTAGACTCTATGGCTACACCTTC. Protein sequence: CACRLYGYTF.

The V gene is TRBV29-1, the J gene TRBJ2-3, with D possibly TRBD2 on 5 matching bases. The germline CDR1 and CDR2 sequences are SQVTM and ANQGSEA. V was pared by 6 bases and J by 2 bases, with 9 bases between. The CDR3 is 12 residues long. The CDR3 coding sequence is TGCAGCGTCGCCGGACTCACAGATACGCAGTATTTT. This encodes CSVAGLTDTQYF.

This chain joins TRBV5-1 and TRBJ1-1; D call uncertain. V was clipped by 0 bases and J by 1 base, with 7 bases between them. The CDR3 is made up of 14 amino acids. Per germline, CDR1 SGHRS and CDR2 YFSETQ. The CDR3, as DNA: TGCGCCAGCAGCTTGGGTATGGGGAACACTGAAGCTTTCTTT. This sequence encodes CASSLGMGNTEAFF. Full variable domain (outside the CDR3, taken from reference TRBV5-1 and TRBJ1-1): KAGVTQTPRYLIKTRGQQVTLSCSPISGHRSVSWYQQTPGQGLQFLFEYFSETQRNKGNFPGRFSGRQFSNSRSEMNVSTLELGDSALYLCASSLGMGNTEAFFGQGTRLTVV.

This sequence joins TRBV11-2 and TRBJ2-7, with D unresolved. CDR3 length: 13 amino acids. The germline V gene has CDR1 SGHAT and CDR2 FQNNGV. V was pared by 2 bases and J by 3 bases, with 8 bases between. The CDR3 bases are TGTGCCAGCAGCTTATGGGCAGACTACGAGCAGTACTTC. It codes for CASSLWADYEQYF.

V usage is TRBV27 and J usage is TRBJ2-5; tentative D call: TRBD1 (5 bases). CDR1 and CDR2 from the germline V gene are MNHEY and SMNVEV (reference sequence). Trimming stripped 6 bases from V and 2 bases from J, with 10 bases between. CDR3 length: 13 amino acids. CDR3 in DNA: TGTGCCAGCAGATACAGGTCACAAGAGACCCAGTACTTC. The encoded protein is CASRYRSQETQYF.

V and J are TRBV27 and TRBJ2-1; 9 nucleotides align to TRBD2. V dropped 4 bases and J dropped 7; count of bases not matched to a gene: 11. CDR3 size: 16 residues. CDR1 and CDR2 from the germline V gene are MNHEY and SMNVEV (reference sequence). The CDR3 region is CASSSLSSGEGNEQFF. Written as DNA, the CDR3 is TGTGCCAGCAGTTCCCTATCTAGCGGGGAAGGGAATGAGCAGTTCTTC.

The chain combines TRBV9 with TRBJ2-7; 9 nucleotides match TRBD1. The V segment lost 4 bases and the J segment 3 bases; nucleotides outside the gene matches: 20. Looked up from germline, CDR1 is SGDLS and CDR2 is YYNGEE. The CDR3 contains 19 residues. The CDR3 region has the DNA TGTGCCAGCAGCCCCAGAACAATTTCCCCGGGACAGGGTTACTACGAGCAGTACTTC. Its protein is CASSPRTISPGQGYYEQYF. The full variable domain, its missing parts supplied by reference TRBV9 and TRBJ2-7, is DSGVTQTPKHLITATGQRVTLRCSPRSGDLSVYWYQQSLDQGLQFLIQYYNGEERAKGNILERFSAQQFPDLHSELNLSSLELGDSALYFCASSPRTISPGQGYYEQYFGPGTRLTVT.

V is TRBV11-2 and J is TRBJ2-1; 10 bases line up with TRBD2. Germline CDR1 reads SGHAT; CDR2 reads FQNNGV. The CDR3 has 15 amino acids. Germline trimming cut 1 base from V and 5 bases from J; bases unmatched to any gene: 2. The CDR3 here is CASSLVLAGNNEQFF. The CDR3 bases are TGTGCCAGCAGCTTAGTACTAGCGGGGAACAATGAGCAGTTCTTC.

The V and J genes are TRBV7-8 and TRBJ1-1, with D possibly matching TRBD1 (5 bases). CDR1 is SGHVS and CDR2 is FQNEAQ in the germline V gene. V was clipped by 0 bases and J by 1 base, with 12 bases between them. This CDR3 has 16 residues. The CDR3 region has the DNA TGTGCCAGCAGCTTAGCGGTCGGGGACTGGAACACTGAAGCTTTCTTT. This encodes CASSLAVGDWNTEAFF.

This clone has only one observation. The V call is TRBV4-3, the J call TRBJ1-3, with D tentatively TRBD1 (5 bases). Germline CDR1 is LGHNA and CDR2 is YSLEER. The CDR3 contains 18 residues. V lost 1 base and J 0 bases, leaving 16 bases between the germline ends. The CDR3 sequence: CASSQGTGGISSGNTIYF. DNA for the CDR3: TGCGCCAGCAGCCAAGGTACTGGGGGAATCAGCTCTGGAAACACCATATATTTT.

This rearrangement joins TRBV4-3 to TRBJ2-5; no clear D. The CDR3 is 14 amino acids. Germline-derived CDR1 and CDR2 are LGHNA and YSLEER. The V end lost 2 bases, the J end lost 1 base, and 8 bases lay between the germline ends. DNA for the CDR3: TGCGCCAGCAGCCAAAAACTATTCCAAGAGACCCAGTACTTC. Protein: CASSQKLFQETQYF.

This clone was observed a single time. V and J are TRBV15 and TRBJ2-3; D is possibly TRBD1 or TRBD2 (5 bases each). Germline loops: CDR1 LNHNV, CDR2 YYDKDF (reference sequence). This CDR3 is built from 14 residues. V was shortened by 5 bases and J by 4 bases, with 13 bases between the two germline ends. CDR3 DNA sequence: TGTGCCACCAGCGTAACTGAGGGGTCAGATACGCAGTATTTT. This gives the protein CATSVTEGSDTQYF.

The chain couples TRBV28 to TRBJ2-5; maybe TRBD2 (7 bases). CDR1 and CDR2 from the germline V gene are MDHEN and SYDVKM. This CDR3 region has 17 residues. With 3 bases removed from V and 5 bases from J, the gap between germline ends came to 22 bases. Here the CDR3 DNA reads TGTGCCAGCAGTTTCGGGTCGCCGCGGGGGCTGGGGGAGACCCAGTACTTC. It is translated as CASSFGSPRGLGETQYF.

J is TRBJ2-1 and V is TRBV9, with D maybe TRBD2 (6 bases). Trimming stripped 3 bases from V and 12 bases from J, with 13 bases between. The V gene's germline CDR1 is SGDLS and CDR2 YYNGEE. The CDR3 runs 12 residues. The DNA for the CDR3 is TGTGCCAGCAGCGCCCCCGGGAGTCTGCAGTTCTTC. The encoded protein is CASSAPGSLQFF.

The chain carries TRBV28 and TRBJ1-2, with D hard to call. In germline, CDR1 is MDHEN, CDR2 SYDVKM. Trimming shortened V by 6 bases and J by 5 bases, and 13 bases separated the two germline ends. This CDR3 region has 13 residues. The CDR3 is CASRGRSWYGYTF. The CDR3 DNA is TGTGCCAGCAGGGGGAGGTCGTGGTATGGCTACACCTTC.

J is TRBJ2-5 and V is TRBV5-8, with D possibly being TRBD1 or TRBD2 (5 bases each). Near its end, the DNA agrees better with TRBJ2-7, so the J call may be wrong. Germline CDR1 SGHTS, CDR2 YDEGEE. CDR3 size: 13 residues. The CDR3 here is CATRDRRGYEQYF. In nucleotides, the CDR3 is TGTGCCACCCGGGACCGCCGGGGCTACGAGCAGTACTTC.

The rearrangement joins TRBV9 to TRBJ2-1; a possible D gene is TRBD2 (5 bases). Germline V gene sequence: CDR1 SGDLS, CDR2 YYNGEE. V was clipped by 4 bases and J by 3 bases, with 14 bases between them. CDR3 length: 15 amino acids. CDR3 nucleotide sequence: TGTGCCAGCAGCCTCGGGGAGCGGAACTACAATGAGCAGTTCTTC. Translating it yields CASSLGERNYNEQFF.

This sequence joins TRBV30 and TRBJ2-7; D uncertain. The V end was cut by 3 bases, the J end by 4 bases, with 16 bases between. Looked up from germline, CDR1 is GTSNPN and CDR2 is SVGIG (reference sequence). The CDR3 consists of 14 residues. The CDR3 loop is CAWSPRGVWYEQYF. The CDR3 DNA follows: TGTGCCTGGAGCCCCCGTGGAGTATGGTACGAGCAGTACTTC.